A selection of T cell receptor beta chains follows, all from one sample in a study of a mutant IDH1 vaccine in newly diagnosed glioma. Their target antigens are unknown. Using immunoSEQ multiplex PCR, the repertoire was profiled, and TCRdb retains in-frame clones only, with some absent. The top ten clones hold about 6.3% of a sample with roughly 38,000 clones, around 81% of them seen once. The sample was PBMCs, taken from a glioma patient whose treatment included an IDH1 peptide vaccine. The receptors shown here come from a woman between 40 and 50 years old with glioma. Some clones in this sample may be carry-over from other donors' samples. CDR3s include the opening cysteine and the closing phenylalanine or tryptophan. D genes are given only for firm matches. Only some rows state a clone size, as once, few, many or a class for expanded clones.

CDR3 protein: CASSLLNQGGGGYTF; CDR3 DNA: TGTGCCAGCAGCTTACTGAACCAGGGGGGGGGTGGCTACACCTTC; clone size: -; D gene: TRBD1; V gene: TRBV7-2; J gene: TRBJ1-2
CDR3 protein: CATSQSSSPLHF; CDR3 DNA: TGTGCCACCAGCCAGTCAAGTTCACCCCTCCACTTT; clone size: -; D gene: -; V gene: TRBV15; J gene: TRBJ1-6
CDR3 protein: CASSQEGGTGGTEAFF; CDR3 DNA: TGCGCCAGCAGCCAAGAAGGAGGGACAGGGGGCACTGAAGCTTTCTTT; clone size: -; D gene: TRBD1; V gene: TRBV4-3; J gene: TRBJ1-1
CDR3 protein: CASSLGASDYGYTF; CDR3 DNA: TGTGCCAGCAGTCTAGGGGCGTCTGACTATGGCTACACCTTC; clone size: once; D gene: -; V gene: TRBV6-5; J gene: TRBJ1-2
CDR3 protein: CASSPGGYTF; CDR3 DNA: TGTGCCAGCAGCCCCGGGGGCTACACCTTC; clone size: -; D gene: -; V gene: TRBV6-6; J gene: TRBJ1-2
CDR3 protein: CASSPQRGTNEKLFF; CDR3 DNA: TGTGCCAGCTCACCACAAAGGGGAACTAATGAAAAACTGTTTTTT; clone size: -; D gene: -; V gene: TRBV18; J gene: TRBJ1-4
CDR3 protein: CASRTNEKLFF; CDR3 DNA: TGTGCCAGCAGAACTAATGAAAAACTGTTTTTT; clone size: -; D gene: -; V gene: TRBV11-2; J gene: TRBJ1-4
CDR3 protein: CASSPPGYDYEQYF; CDR3 DNA: TGTGCCAGCTCACCCCCGGGCTATGATTACGAGCAGTACTTC; clone size: -; D gene: -; V gene: TRBV18; J gene: TRBJ2-7
CDR3 protein: CASSLEGLGQGGYEQYF; CDR3 DNA: TGCGCCAGCAGCTTGGAAGGGTTGGGACAGGGAGGTTACGAGCAGTACTTC; clone size: -; D gene: TRBD1; V gene: TRBV5-1; J gene: TRBJ2-7
CDR3 protein: CASSISREVPQPQHF; CDR3 DNA: TGTGCCAGTAGTATTTCCAGGGAGGTCCCTCAGCCCCAGCATTTT; clone size: once; D gene: -; V gene: TRBV19; J gene: TRBJ1-5
CDR3 protein: CASSLYQGSGANVLTF; CDR3 DNA: TGTGCCAGCAGCTTATATCAGGGGTCTGGGGCCAACGTCCTGACTTTC; clone size: -; D gene: -; V gene: TRBV7-9; J gene: TRBJ2-6
CDR3 protein: CASSRSGGATYNEQFF; CDR3 DNA: TGCGCCAGCAGCCGTTCTGGGGGGGCAACCTACAATGAGCAGTTCTTC; clone size: -; D gene: -; V gene: TRBV4-3; J gene: TRBJ2-1
CDR3 protein: CASSQGRDLGDYGYTF; CDR3 DNA: TGTGCCAGCAGCCAGGGACGGGACTTGGGTGACTATGGCTACACCTTC; clone size: -; D gene: -; V gene: TRBV14; J gene: TRBJ1-2
CDR3 protein: CASQGLGAGNTIYF; CDR3 DNA: TGTGCCAGCCAGGGGTTGGGTGCTGGAAACACCATATATTTT; clone size: once; D gene: -; V gene: TRBV6-5; J gene: TRBJ1-3
CDR3 protein: CASSRDPKTEAFF; CDR3 DNA: TGTGCCAGCAGCCGAGACCCAAAAACTGAAGCTTTCTTT; clone size: -; D gene: -; V gene: TRBV14; J gene: TRBJ1-1
CDR3 protein: CASSYFGQYTEAFF; CDR3 DNA: TGTGCCAGCAGTTACTTTGGGCAGTACACTGAAGCTTTCTTT; clone size: -; D gene: -; V gene: TRBV6-5; J gene: TRBJ1-1
CDR3 protein: CASSFSQGTIEKLFF; CDR3 DNA: TGTGCCAGCAGCTTTAGTCAGGGTACAATTGAAAAACTGTTTTTT; clone size: many; D gene: -; V gene: TRBV11-2; J gene: TRBJ1-4
CDR3 protein: CASSQGGQGVPGNTIYF; CDR3 DNA: TGCGCCAGCAGCCAAGGCGGACAGGGGGTACCGGGAAACACCATATATTTT; clone size: -; D gene: TRBD1; V gene: TRBV4-3; J gene: TRBJ1-3